This T cell receptor beta chain emerged from a study of regulatory T cells in long-lasting Graves disease (dated by TCRdb to about 2021). Regarding the study in general: Newly diagnosed Graves' disease patients had taken antithyroid drugs for less than 3 months. The study was registered as a clinical trial and conducted in China. This study used TCR sequencing and RNA sequencing of peripheral blood to compare persistent Graves' disease patients against newly diagnosed Graves' disease patients. A total of around 35 samples underwent TCR sequencing: around 13 from persistent and around 20 from newly diagnosed Graves' disease patients.

General conclusions and limits of the study: Persistent Graves' disease patients showed lower TCR Shannon entropy and fewer highly expanded clones than newly diagnosed patients, suggesting clonal expansion. Sequencing and analysis were limited to the TCR beta chain. Only peripheral blood was studied, because thyroid tissue, the primary lesion, was inaccessible. Persistent disease showed preferential use of TRBV28, TRBJ1-2 and TRBJ2-5, whereas newly diagnosed disease favored TRBV20-1 and TRBJ2-1. Persistent patients shared more public clonotypes among themselves (around 2,500) than newly diagnosed patients did (roughly 920). The authors noted that the small sample size was a limitation that may lower accuracy.

The germline V gene gives CDR1 as MNHEY and CDR2 as SVGEGT. The CDR3 goes from the cysteine to the phenylalanine over 15 residues. The DNA shown is the 45-base CDR3, in frame from base 1. V is cut by 5 bases and J by 5 bases, and the space between the germline ends is 18 bases. The library was produced with multiplex PCR. These reads were obtained on an Illumina HiSeq 4000. CDR3 regions were amplified by Arm-PCR with iRepertoire HTBI primers to construct TCR beta libraries. Before sequencing, the PCR products underwent gel purification. In the original analysis: A total of roughly 65 TRBV and 14 TRBJ segments were identified across samples and were used for gene usage analysis of CDR3 amino acid clonotypes. COPE and FqMerger were used to merge filtered high-quality paired reads into contigs. BLAST was used to align contigs to the IMGT TRBV, TRBD and TRBJ reference genes, and CDR3 was defined following IMGT. Any clonotype with a frequency above 0.1% was classified as a highly expanded clone. Repertoire diversity was measured by Shannon entropy, and V-J evenness by the Gini coefficient. A clonotype found in more than one individual was treated as public. TCRdb took the public reads, trimmed them with fastp at Q25, ran MiXCR for clone calling and kept in-frame beta chains. Under each unique CDR3 protein, matching rows form one entry showing the most common genes and DNA. None of the V and J calls come from the authors' own analysis; TCRdb made them. The sample includes around 500,000 distinct CDR3 sequences, with about 12% observed a single time. Of the sample, 8% to 10% falls within the top ten clones.

Concerning this clonotype: Which antigen it targets is not known. Base quality data are lacking; no much larger clone is found one base away.

This specimen's time point label, per the study, means: newly diagnosed GD, antithyroid drugs for less than 3 months. For both TCR sequencing and RNA sequencing, RNA was extracted from PBMCs using TRIzol. The diagnosis of Graves' disease followed American Thyroid Association guidelines. Patients were recruited from an endocrinology department in Xi'an, China. Each patient gave approximately 9 milliliters of peripheral blood, collected in an EDTA anticoagulant tube. Ficoll Paque Plus density gradient separation was used to isolate PBMCs, and no further T cell sorting was performed. An Agilent 2100 Bioanalyzer and agarose gel were used to check RNA quality, and a NanoDrop 2000 was used to measure RNA concentration. These sequences were also reported in another study, on T cells in Graves' hyperthyroidism and ophthalmopathy. From that second study: Stable Graves' hyperthyroidism was defined as the absence of progression to ophthalmopathy over 18 months of follow-up. The hyperthyroidism patients were between 18 and 65 years old and newly diagnosed, with a disease duration of less than 2 months. Exclusion was applied to patients with uncontrolled infections, other autoimmune diseases, pregnancy or lactation. Diagnoses relied on clinical symptoms, serum thyroxine and TRAb, thyroid ultrasound and orbital computed tomography. The TCR CDR3 was subjected to a first round of RT-PCR using the HTBI primer set and the Qiagen OneStep RT-PCR kit. Most expanded thyroid clonotypes (frequency above 0.001) were also found in blood, which suggests that blood repertoires may mirror thyroid immune responses. A model built on a 13 V-J signature distinguished ophthalmopathy from stable hyperthyroidism, reaching over 85% sensitivity and around 82% specificity in cross-validation and 80%/75% in testing. In validation, the model predicted progression to ophthalmopathy a median of about 6.5 months before onset, with over 60% sensitivity and roughly 77% specificity. TCR V-J signatures able to tell the groups apart were searched for in a discovery cohort of approximately 95 patients, of whom roughly 42 had Graves' ophthalmopathy and about 60 had stable Graves' hyperthyroidism. Prospective prediction of ophthalmopathy was tested in an independent validation cohort of 18 hyperthyroidism patients and some 17 patients who later progressed to ophthalmopathy. The 75 to 100 discovery patients were randomly split 7:3 into training and test sets. In several Graves' hyperthyroidism patients, the study also compared T-cell repertoires from thyroid tissue with T-cell repertoires from blood. After sampling, hyperthyroidism patients received methimazole starting at 30 mg daily, and ophthalmopathy patients received high-dose intravenous methylprednisolone. Libraries were constructed in a second round of multiplex PCR, after which size selection and purification were carried out. The libraries were sequenced on an Illumina HiSeq2000 using paired-end 100 bp reads. SOAPnuke was used to process the raw data, throwing out any read that contained adapters or uncalled bases, had a mean Phred below 15, or lacked an exact constant-primer or identifier match. COPE v1.2.5 was used to merge high-quality paired reads, and clonotypes were defined as unique nucleotide sequences. MiTCR v1.1 was used to align the clonotypes against IMGT TRBV, TRBD and TRBJ reference segments. Analysis was restricted to V-J combinations with a frequency above 0.0001, which covered about 99% of repertoires. The TCS score was defined as F50 (clonal expansion) divided by E x V (chaos), with BLOSUM62-based TCRdist calculated between CDR3 peptides within each V-J. Welch's t-statistics and random forest reduced roughly 500 V-J features to 10 to 15, which were used in a naive Bayes classifier (R e1071). Sample size was not statistically predetermined, and blinding of investigators to group allocation was not performed. The paper reports TCR Vbeta CDR3 sequencing of roughly 140 peripheral blood samples: over 40 ophthalmopathy, approximately 74 hyperthyroidism and around 17 progressor patients.

The sequence came from a woman aged 25 to 39 with Graves disease. Donor details come from another sample of the same person, matched by shared clones. Sequenced here: peripheral blood mononuclear cells (PBMCs), sampled at new diagnosis, from a patient treated with antithyroid drugs. The V gene is TRBV6-2 or TRBV6-3 and the J gene is TRBJ1-2, with the D gene not clear enough to name. The CDR3 here reads CASSPSESASYGYTF. The DNA sequence reads TGTGCCAGCAGTCCCAGTGAAAGCGCCTCATATGGCTACACCTTC.